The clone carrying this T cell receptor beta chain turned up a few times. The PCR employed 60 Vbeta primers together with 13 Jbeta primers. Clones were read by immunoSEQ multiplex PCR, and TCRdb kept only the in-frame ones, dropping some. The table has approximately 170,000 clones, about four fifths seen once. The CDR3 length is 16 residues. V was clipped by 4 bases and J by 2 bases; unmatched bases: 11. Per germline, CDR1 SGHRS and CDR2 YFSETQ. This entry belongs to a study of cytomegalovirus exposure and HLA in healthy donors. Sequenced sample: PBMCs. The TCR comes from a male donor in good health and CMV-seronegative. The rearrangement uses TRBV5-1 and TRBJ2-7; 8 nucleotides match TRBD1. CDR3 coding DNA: TGCGCCAGCAGCAAGGGGACAGGTGGTTACCCCTACGAGCAGTACTTC. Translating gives CASSKGTGGYPYEQYF.